This TCR beta chain was identified in a study of spatial heterogeneity in lung cancer. General study points: Blood showed ubiquitous tumor TCRs more often at resection than at routine follow-up.

Remarks on this clonotype: The antigen is unknown.

The CDR3 is made up of 13 amino acids. Trimming pared 2 bases from V and 0 bases from J, leaving 4 bases between. Germline values: CDR1 SQVTM, CDR2 ANQGSEA. Each CDR3 protein gets one entry after TCRdb re-called the 5' RACE reads with MiXCR. The data contain about 45,000 distinct CDR3 sequences, roughly 20% of them seen just once; the ten biggest clones take up about 7%. Time point of the sample: blood at routine non-recurrence follow-up after resection. The TCR was taken from a female donor with early-stage non-small cell lung cancer. The rearrangement joins TRBV29-1 to TRBJ2-2; D not certain. The material was PBMCs, obtained at follow-up. The CDR3 loop is CSVEHPNTGELFF. CDR3 bases: TGCAGCGTTGAACACCCGAACACCGGGGAGCTGTTTTTT.